This T cell receptor beta chain was recovered during a study of cytomegalovirus exposure and HLA in healthy donors. Study conclusions and caveats: Productive rates of about 90% or about 30% were seen for most TCR beta V segments in an earlier analysis. A later analysis linked a missense variant in DCLRE1C to the trimming of TCR beta V and J genes.

As to this clone: What it binds is unknown.

The PCR contained 60 Vbeta and 13 Jbeta primers. The repertoire was sequenced with immunoSEQ multiplex PCR; TCRdb's copy has only in-frame clones and lacks some. The data show 150,000 to 200,000 clones, under 90% seen once. CDR3 size: 13 residues. From germline, CDR1 is SNHLY and CDR2 FYNNEI. Deletions cut 8 bases from V and 4 bases from J, with 12 bases between. This TCR derives from a man between 18 and 29 years old in good health and CMV-seronegative. The chain recombines TRBV2 with TRBJ2-1, with a weak D call TRBD2 (5 bases). The material sequenced was PBMCs. This chain's CDR3 is CASAAENYNEQFF. The DNA for the CDR3 is TGTGCCAGCGCAGCGGAGAATTACAATGAGCAGTTCTTC.